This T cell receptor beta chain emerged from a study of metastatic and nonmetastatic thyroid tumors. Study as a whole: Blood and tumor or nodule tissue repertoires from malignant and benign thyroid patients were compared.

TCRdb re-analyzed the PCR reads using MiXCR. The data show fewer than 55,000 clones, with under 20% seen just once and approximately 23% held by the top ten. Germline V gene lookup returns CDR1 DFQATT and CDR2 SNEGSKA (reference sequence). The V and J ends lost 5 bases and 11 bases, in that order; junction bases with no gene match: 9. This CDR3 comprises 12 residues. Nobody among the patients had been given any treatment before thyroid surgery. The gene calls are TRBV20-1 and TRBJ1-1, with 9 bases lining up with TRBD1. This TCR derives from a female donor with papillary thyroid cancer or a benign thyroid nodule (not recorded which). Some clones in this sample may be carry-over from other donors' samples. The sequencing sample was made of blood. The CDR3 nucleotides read TGCAGTGCTTTAAGGGACAGGGTAGACGCTTTCTTT. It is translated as CSALRDRVDAFF.